This TCR beta chain was documented in a study of T cell repertoires in cytomegalovirus infection. Turning to the study itself: CMV infection and matching HLA type were both indicated by public TCR beta signatures.

There are a few counts of this clonotype. V was clipped by 0 bases and J by 4 bases; unmatched bases: 2. This CDR3 region has 15 residues. Germline CDR1 reads LGHNA; CDR2 reads YNFKEQ. TCRdb fed the reads into MiXCR, producing one record per CDR3 protein. This table has about 360,000 distinct CDR3 sequences, roughly 20% appearing once. The sequenced sample consisted of PBMCs. V is TRBV4-2 and J is TRBJ2-3; 9 bases align to TRBD2. The sequence derives from a human donor in good health (CMV status not recorded). Some clones in this sample may be carry-over from other donors' samples. In DNA form, the CDR3 reads TGTGCCAGCAGCCAAGATGGCGGGGGGGCAGATACGCAGTATTTT. Protein sequence: CASSQDGGGADTQYF.